One sample yielded the 6 T cell receptor beta chains listed below, sequenced in a study of OX40 agonist ivuxolimab in advanced cancers. Profiling relied on immunoSEQ multiplex PCR, and the TCRdb table lists in-frame clones only, not all of them. The sample lists about 53,000 clones, 75% to 90% occurring once. The starting material was CD4+ or CD8+ T cells sorted from blood, obtained in a trial of the OX40 agonist ivuxolimab. These receptors all stem from an adult with an advanced solid tumor such as melanoma, head and neck, liver or kidney cancer.

V and J are TRBV7-2 and TRBJ2-5; TRBD1 is a possible D gene (5 bases). The germline CDR1 and CDR2 sequences are SGHTA and FQGNSA. V gave up 5 bases and J gave up 5 bases, with 18 bases separating them. There are 15 residues in the CDR3. CDR3 bases: TGTGCCAGCAGCAAGACGCTTCAGGGCTATGAGACCCAGTACTTC. Encoded protein: CASSKTLQGYETQYF. The whole variable domain, filled in from reference TRBV7-2 and TRBJ2-5, reads GAGVSQSPSNKVTEKGKDVELRCDPISGHTALYWYRQSLGQGLEFLIYFQGNSAPDKSGLPSDRFSAERTGGSVSTLTIQRTQQEDSAVYLCASSKTLQGYETQYFGPGTRLLVL.

In this sample, this clone turned up once. The rearrangement uses TRBV7-3 and TRBJ1-6, with a weak D call TRBD1 (5 bases). The CDR3 has 14 amino acids. CDR1 and CDR2 (germline): SGHTA, FQGTGA. The V gene lost 5 bases and the J gene lost 8 bases, with 13 bases spanning the gap. The CDR3 loop reads CASSTDGGDSPLHF. The CDR3 DNA is TGTGCCAGCAGCACGGACGGGGGGGATTCACCCCTCCACTTT.

The gene calls are TRBV4-3 and TRBJ2-5; no firm D call. From germline, CDR1 is LGHNA and CDR2 YSLEER. The CDR3 totals 14 residues. Trimming removed 0 bases from V and 2 bases from J, with 7 bases in between. CDR3 in amino acids: CASSQDGLQETQYF. DNA of the CDR3: TGCGCCAGCAGCCAAGATGGGCTTCAAGAGACCCAGTACTTC.

The chain carries TRBV5-8 and TRBJ2-1; 8 positions match TRBD1. V shed 7 bases, J shed 5 bases, and the junction held 17 bases outside the gene matches. The CDR3 sequence is 17 residues long. Germline-derived CDR1 and CDR2 are SGHTS and YDEGEE. The CDR3, as DNA: TGTGCCAGCCCAGATCGGGACAGGCGCCCCCTGGACAATGAGCAGTTCTTC. Its translation: CASPDRDRRPLDNEQFF.

The V and J genes are TRBV5-6 and TRBJ2-5; D unclear. This CDR3 is built from 14 residues. V lost 4 bases and J lost 2, with 12 bases in between. Germline loops: CDR1 SGHDT, CDR2 YYEEEE. As DNA, the CDR3 is TGTGCCAGCAGCCCAACGGATTGGCAAGAGACCCAGTACTTC. Its protein is CASSPTDWQETQYF.

This chain connects TRBV5-4 to TRBJ2-5; 9 bases match TRBD2. The CDR3 totals 13 residues. Per germline, CDR1 SGHNT and CDR2 YYREEE (reference sequence). V lost 4 bases and J lost 5; bases outside the gene matches: 3. In nucleotides, the CDR3 is TGTGCCAGCAGCCCGGCGGGGGGGGAGACCCAGTACTTC. Protein: CASSPAGGETQYF.